These 21 T cell receptor beta chains originate from one sample sequenced in a study of shared clonotypes between healthy human individuals. Libraries were prepared by immunoSEQ multiplex PCR; TCRdb keeps only in-frame clonotypes and omits some of them. The sample holds roughly 640,000 clones, approximately 97% seen once. The sequenced sample was naive CD4+ T cells sorted from blood. Specified subset: CD45RA+ positively selected. All receptors derive from a woman aged 25 to 39 in good health.

The chain links TRBV18 to TRBJ2-3, with 10 bases aligning to TRBD2. V lost 3 bases to trimming and J lost 1 base; unmatched junction nucleotides: 4. The length of the CDR3 is 16 residues. Germline CDR1 and CDR2: KGHSH and LQKENI. The CDR3 region has the DNA TGTGCCAGCTCACCGGCTGGACTAGCGGGCACAGATACGCAGTATTTT. Amino acid sequence: CASSPAGLAGTDTQYF.

The chain uses TRBV5-4 and TRBJ2-6, with D perhaps matching TRBD2 (5 bases). Germline V gives CDR1 SGHNT, CDR2 YYREEE (reference sequence). Trimming pared 4 bases from V and 0 bases from J, leaving 14 bases between. The length of the CDR3 is 17 residues. In DNA, the CDR3 is TGTGCCAGCAGCCCCCCCGAGGGAAGCTCTGGGGCCAACGTCCTGACTTTC. This encodes CASSPPEGSSGANVLTF.

This clone was seen a single time. V gene TRBV6-5 combines with J gene TRBJ2-6; D is undetermined. Trimming pared 4 bases from V and 3 bases from J, leaving 10 bases between. This CDR3 is 15 amino acids long. Germline V gene data show CDR1 as MNHEY and CDR2 as SVGAGI. As DNA, the CDR3 is TGTGCCAGCAGTTCCCTGGGTTTTGGGGCCAACGTCCTGACTTTC. Translating gives CASSSLGFGANVLTF.

This clone was found once. The chain couples TRBV4-1 to TRBJ2-2; 7 nucleotides match TRBD2. The germline V gene has CDR1 MGHRA and CDR2 YSYEKL. Trimming cost V 5 bases and J 3 bases; bases outside gene matches: 9. This CDR3 spans 16 amino acids. The CDR3 protein is CASSLGRGSDTGELFF. In DNA, the CDR3 is TGCGCCAGCAGCTTAGGGAGGGGATCGGACACCGGGGAGCTGTTTTTT.

The rearrangement links TRBV5-8 to TRBJ2-2; the D gene is possibly TRBD1 (5 bases). Trimming left V 4 bases short and J 3 bases short, with 16 bases between. Germline-derived CDR1 and CDR2 are SGHTS and YDEGEE. The CDR3 contains 16 residues. The CDR3 DNA reads as TGTGCCAGCAGCCCCAAGACAGCACCTGACACCGGGGAGCTGTTTTTT. Its translation: CASSPKTAPDTGELFF.

This chain links TRBV4-3 with TRBJ2-7; D ambiguous. The CDR3 covers 15 residues. The germline V gene encodes CDR1 LGHNA and CDR2 YSLEER. V was pared by 0 bases and J by 6 bases, with 15 bases between. The CDR3 DNA sequence: TGCGCCAGCAGCCAAGATTCTGGGGTTTTTGGCGAGCAGTACTTC. Amino acid sequence: CASSQDSGVFGEQYF.

The rearrangement links TRBV7-9 to TRBJ1-2; 9 bases match TRBD1. V was pared by 3 bases and J by 0 bases, with 5 bases of the junction left unmatched. The CDR3 covers 16 residues. From germline, CDR1 is SEHNR and CDR2 FQNEAQ (reference sequence). The CDR3 here is CASSLGQGFTNYGYTF. CDR3 bases: TGTGCCAGCAGCTTGGGACAGGGATTCACTAACTATGGCTACACCTTC.

The chain combines TRBV5-1 with TRBJ2-3; a weak D match, TRBD1 (5 bases). From germline, CDR1 is SGHRS and CDR2 YFSETQ. V was trimmed by 4 bases and J by 6 bases, leaving 18 bases between them. This CDR3 has 15 amino acids. The CDR3: CASSPGRAAGDTQYF. The CDR3 coding sequence is TGCGCCAGCAGCCCCGGCCGGGCAGCAGGGGATACGCAGTATTTT.

The chain has TRBV27 and TRBJ2-5; 8 nucleotides line up with TRBD2. This CDR3 comprises 15 residues. Germline values: CDR1 MNHEY, CDR2 SMNVEV (reference sequence). The junction had 9 bases not matched to a gene; V was cut back by 5 bases and J by 4 bases. DNA of the CDR3: TGTGCCAGCAGTCGGGGGCCGGGACTAGGAGAGACCCAGTACTTC. It specifies CASSRGPGLGETQYF.

The chain uses TRBV5-1 and TRBJ2-7; 10 bases map to TRBD1. V was pared by 4 bases and J by 9 bases, with 10 bases of the junction left unmatched. CDR3 size: 14 residues. Germline CDR1 is SGHRS and CDR2 is YFSETQ. For the CDR3, the DNA is TGCGCCAGCAGCCCACGACAGGGGGCGTCTGTGCAGTACTTC. It specifies CASSPRQGASVQYF.

Notes on this clone: The sample holds other DNA sequences that translate to the same CDR3. V and J are TRBV19 and TRBJ1-5; D not certain. The CDR3 is 13 amino acids. Germline CDR1 reads LNHDA; CDR2 reads SQIVND (reference sequence). Trimming took off 2 bases at V and 2 bases at J, with 4 bases between the two ends. The DNA for the CDR3 is TGTGCCAGTAGTATAAGGGGCAATCAGCCCCAGCATTTT. It yields the protein CASSIRGNQPQHF. The variable domain in full, with the rest retrieved from reference TRBV19 and TRBJ1-5, is DGGITQSPKYLFRKEGQNVTLSCEQNLNHDAMYWYRQDPGQGLRLIYYSQIVNDFQKGDIAEGYSVSREKKESFPLTVTSAQKNPTAFYLCASSIRGNQPQHFGDGTRLSIL.

CDR3 nucleotides: TGTGCCAGCAGGCGAGCTCATGGAGAGACCCAGTACTTC. Translated, it gives CASRRAHGETQYF. The chain uses TRBV6-5 and TRBJ2-5; D call uncertain. The CDR3 totals 13 residues. V was cut by 6 bases and J by 4 bases, with 12 bases left in between. The germline gives CDR1 MNHEY, CDR2 SVGAGI.

V usage is TRBV19 and J usage is TRBJ1-1, with D unresolved. The V end was cut by 5 bases, the J end by 1 base, with 14 bases between. Germline V gene data show CDR1 as LNHDA and CDR2 as SQIVND (reference sequence). The CDR3 spans 15 residues. In DNA, the CDR3 is TGTGCCAGTAGTCCCCGTGGAGGGTCGAACACTGAAGCTTTCTTT. Translated, it gives CASSPRGGSNTEAFF.

This clone appeared a single time. The chain combines TRBV5-4 with TRBJ2-5; D is perhaps TRBD1 (6 bases). Per germline, CDR1 SGHNT and CDR2 YYREEE (reference sequence). CDR3 size: 14 residues. Trimming cost V 4 bases and J 2 bases, with 12 bases left between them. CDR3 sequence (DNA): TGTGCCAGCAGCGGGCGGACAGCTCAAGAGACCCAGTACTTC. Translated: CASSGRTAQETQYF.

This chain uses TRBV19 with TRBJ2-5, with 8 bases aligning to TRBD1. The germline V gene has CDR1 LNHDA and CDR2 SQIVND (reference sequence). This CDR3 region has 13 residues. Trimming took 9 bases from V and 5 from J; bases not matched to a gene: 8. The CDR3 nucleotides are TGTGCCAGCCGACGGACAGGGATTGAGACCCAGTACTTC. It yields the protein CASRRTGIETQYF.

The V and J genes are TRBV30 and TRBJ1-5; 8 bases are a match to TRBD1. The CDR3 covers 14 residues. The germline V gene has CDR1 GTSNPN and CDR2 SVGIG (reference sequence). V was pared by 4 bases and J by 5 bases, with 7 bases of the junction left unmatched. This CDR3 is CAWTRDRRDQPQHF. The CDR3 DNA reads as TGTGCCTGGACCAGGGACAGGAGAGATCAGCCCCAGCATTTT. The complete variable domain, with remaining parts taken from reference TRBV30 and TRBJ1-5, reads SQTIHQWPATLVQPVGSPLSLECTVEGTSNPNLYWYRQAAGRGLQLLFYSVGIGQISSEVPQNLSASRPQDRQFILSSKKLLLSDSGFYLCAWTRDRRDQPQHFGDGTRLSIL.

Concerning this clone: Germline is not matched at one junction end, which may reflect a read error. V and J are TRBV30 and TRBJ2-3; 14 bases match TRBD2. The V gene's germline CDR1 is GTSNPN and CDR2 SVGIG (reference sequence). This CDR3 has 24 residues. The CDR3 sequence: CARRMRRPEPGLAGAKGGTDTQYF. The CDR3 DNA reads as TGTGCCCGGAGAATGAGGAGGCCCGAACCGGGACTAGCGGGAGCGAAAGGGGGCACAGATACGCAGTATTTT.

This chain uses TRBV11-3 with TRBJ2-2; the match to TRBD2 covers 8 bases. The V gene's germline CDR1 is SGHNT and CDR2 YENEEA. V was clipped by 5 bases and J by 2 bases; unmatched bases: 4. CDR3 length: 15 amino acids. CDR3 in DNA: TGTGCCAGCAGCCGACTAGCGTACAACACCGGGGAGCTGTTTTTT. This encodes CASSRLAYNTGELFF.

This chain connects TRBV2 to TRBJ1-5, with D possibly being TRBD1 (5 bases). CDR1 and CDR2 (germline): SNHLY, FYNNEI. Trimming took 9 bases from V and 0 from J, leaving 12 bases between them. This CDR3 has 14 amino acids. The CDR3 DNA reads as TGTGCCAGTTCAGGGAGCGGTAGCAATCAGCCCCAGCATTTT. Protein sequence: CASSGSGSNQPQHF.

The rearrangement uses TRBV7-9 and TRBJ2-5, with no clear D. Trimming removed 7 bases at V and 1 base at J, with 7 bases between. The CDR3 runs to 12 residues. Germline V gene lookup returns CDR1 SEHNR and CDR2 FQNEAQ (reference sequence). For the CDR3, the DNA is TGTGCCAGCATCAAGGGCCAAGAGACCCAGTACTTC. This translates into CASIKGQETQYF. The complete variable domain, with remaining parts taken from reference TRBV7-9 and TRBJ2-5, reads DTGVSQNPRHKITKRGQNVTFRCDPISEHNRLYWYRQTLGQGPEFLTYFQNEAQLEKSRLLSDRFSAERPKGSFSTLEIQRTEQGDSAMYLCASIKGQETQYFGPGTRLLVL.

This chain links TRBV11-2 with TRBJ2-1; no definite D call. Germline V gene sequence: CDR1 SGHAT, CDR2 FQNNGV. V was pared by 0 bases and J by 6 bases, with 6 bases between. There are 13 residues in the CDR3. Here the CDR3 reads CASSLDLGNEQFF. In nucleotides, the CDR3 is TGTGCCAGCAGCTTAGATCTGGGCAATGAGCAGTTCTTC.